Given below is one T cell receptor (beta chain) in context. Its matching antigen is unknown. The assay was immunoSEQ multiplex PCR, and TCRdb's table has in-frame clones only and misses some. The profile shows roughly 40,000 clones, approximately 79% of them singletons. The record originates from a study of OX40 agonist ivuxolimab in advanced cancers. Across the study: Intravenous ivuxolimab was administered to patients every 2 weeks at 0.01 to 10 mg/kg.

CDR1 MNHEY and CDR2 SVGAGI come from the germline V gene. V was clipped by 2 bases and J by 1 base, with 7 bases between them. This CDR3 is 14 amino acids long. Study results and limitations: The work left the antigen specificity of expanded peripheral T cells undetermined.

The source is an adult with an advanced solid tumor such as melanoma, head and neck, liver or kidney cancer. This sample comprised CD4+ or CD8+ T cells sorted from blood, obtained in a trial of the OX40 agonist ivuxolimab. The V and J genes are TRBV6-5 and TRBJ2-3; perhaps TRBD1 as D (6 bases). CDR3 sequence reads: CASSYNRGTDTQYF. The CDR3, as DNA: TGTGCCAGCAGTTACAACAGGGGCACAGATACGCAGTATTTT.